The entry below gives a single T cell receptor (beta chain) sequence along with its context. The germline V and J ends were trimmed by 9 bases and 4 bases, with 15 bases remaining between them. Germline assignment: CDR1 SGHTA and CDR2 FQGNSA. This CDR3 is built from 13 residues. The sequenced template was RNA, covering the TCR beta CDR3 region. The first-round RT-PCR employed HTBI primers together with the Qiagen OneStep RT-PCR kit. A multiplex PCR was then performed as the second round. MiXCR was run by TCRdb on the multiplex PCR reads, yielding one entry per CDR3 protein. This table holds about 740,000 distinct CDR3 sequences, roughly two fifths found once. The data stem from a study of Graves' ophthalmopathy and Graves' hyperthyroidism.

The V call is TRBV7-2, the J call TRBJ1-1; D may be TRBD1 (6 bases). Sequenced input: peripheral blood. This clonotype was obtained from an adult man with Graves' ophthalmopathy. CDR3 loop: CTSHVQGSTEAFF. The CDR3 DNA is TGTACCAGTCACGTCCAGGGGAGCACTGAAGCTTTCTTT. Full variable domain (rest looked up from reference TRBV7-2 and TRBJ1-1): GAGVSQSPSNKVTEKGKDVELRCDPISGHTALYWYRQSLGQGLEFLIYFQGNSAPDKSGLPSDRFSAERTGGSVSTLTIQRTQQEDSAVYLCTSHVQGSTEAFFGQGTRLTVV.